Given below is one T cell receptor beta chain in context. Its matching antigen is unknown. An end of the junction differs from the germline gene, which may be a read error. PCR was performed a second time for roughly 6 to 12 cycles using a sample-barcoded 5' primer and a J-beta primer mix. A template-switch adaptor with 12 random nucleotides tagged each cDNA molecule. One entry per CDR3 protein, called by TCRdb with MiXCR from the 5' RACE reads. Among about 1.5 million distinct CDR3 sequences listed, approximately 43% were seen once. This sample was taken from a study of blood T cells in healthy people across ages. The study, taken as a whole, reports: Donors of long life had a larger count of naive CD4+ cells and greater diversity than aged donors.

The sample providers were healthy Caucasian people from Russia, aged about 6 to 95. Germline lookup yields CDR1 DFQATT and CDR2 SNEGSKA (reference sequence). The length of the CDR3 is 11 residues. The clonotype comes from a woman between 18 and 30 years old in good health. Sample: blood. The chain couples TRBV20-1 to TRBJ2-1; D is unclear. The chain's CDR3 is CSARDSYEQFF. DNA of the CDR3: TGCAGTGCTCGAGACTCTTATGAGCAGTTCTTC.